This passage covers 19 T cell receptor beta chains from one sample sequenced in a study of OX40 agonist ivuxolimab in advanced cancers. The protocol was immunoSEQ multiplex PCR, while the TCRdb copy is restricted to in-frame clones and leaves out a portion. The data contain 55,000 to 80,000 clones, over 75% of them singletons. Sequenced material: CD4+ or CD8+ T cells sorted from blood, taken in a trial of the OX40 agonist ivuxolimab. The receptors were sampled from an adult with an advanced solid tumor such as melanoma, head and neck, liver or kidney cancer.

The chain links TRBV27 to TRBJ2-1; D possibly corresponds to TRBD1 (5 bases). V was shortened by 9 bases and J by 4 bases, with 10 bases between the two germline ends. This CDR3 contains 12 residues. Germline V lookup: CDR1 MNHEY, CDR2 SMNVEV (reference sequence). The CDR3 reads CASSTAYNEQFF. The CDR3 nucleotides read TGTGCCAGTTCGACAGCGTACAATGAGCAGTTCTTC.

The genes are TRBV5-6 and TRBJ2-7; no clear D. CDR3 size: 13 residues. V was shortened by 0 bases and J by 3 bases, with 7 bases between the two germline ends. In germline, CDR1 is SGHDT, CDR2 YYEEEE. As DNA, the CDR3 is TGTGCCAGCAGCTTGGGACCGAACTACGAGCAGTACTTC. Encoded protein: CASSLGPNYEQYF.

The CDR3 DNA reads TGTGCCAGCAGCTTAGCGGGGGGGACGGCCTATAATTCACCCCTCCACTTT. Its translation is CASSLAGGTAYNSPLHF. V usage is TRBV11-3 and J usage is TRBJ1-6, with D maybe TRBD1 (5 bases). The germline V and J ends were trimmed by 1 base and 2 bases, with 12 bases remaining between them. This CDR3 region has 17 residues. Germline V gene sequence: CDR1 SGHNT, CDR2 YENEEA.

V usage is TRBV19 and J usage is TRBJ1-5; tentatively, D is TRBD1 (6 bases). CDR1 and CDR2 from the germline V gene are LNHDA and SQIVND (reference sequence). The V and J ends lost 7 bases and 5 bases respectively, with 12 bases between them. The CDR3 is made up of 13 amino acids. The CDR3, as DNA: TGTGCCAGTACATACAGGGAATATCAGCCCCAGCATTTT. As protein: CASTYREYQPQHF. The whole variable domain, remainder taken from reference TRBV19 and TRBJ1-5, is DGGITQSPKYLFRKEGQNVTLSCEQNLNHDAMYWYRQDPGQGLRLIYYSQIVNDFQKGDIAEGYSVSREKKESFPLTVTSAQKNPTAFYLCASTYREYQPQHFGDGTRLSIL.

The V call is TRBV10-3, the J call TRBJ1-2; no clear D. Germline lookup yields CDR1 ENHRY and CDR2 SYGVKD. Trimming took 0 bases from V and 8 from J, leaving 4 bases between them. The length of the CDR3 is 11 residues. The CDR3 coding sequence is TGTGCCATCAGTGAGTCTTGGGGCTACACCTTC. Its translation: CAISESWGYTF.

This clone was seen only a few times. The V gene is TRBV6-4, the J gene TRBJ2-2; D uncertain. Germline values: CDR1 MRHNA, CDR2 SNTAGT. CDR3 length: 14 amino acids. V lost 3 bases to trimming and J lost 1 base, with 6 bases between them. The CDR3 DNA reads TGTGCCAGCAGTGAAGGCCAGAACACCGGGGAGCTGTTTTTT. Amino acids: CASSEGQNTGELFF.

The chain links TRBV11-2 to TRBJ2-1; D is unclear. The CDR3 runs to 13 residues. With 3 bases removed from V and 6 bases from J, the gap between germline ends came to 9 bases. Germline V gives CDR1 SGHAT, CDR2 FQNNGV. CDR3 in amino acids: CASSFLAINEQFF. The CDR3 DNA is TGTGCCAGCAGCTTTTTGGCGATCAATGAGCAGTTCTTC.

The genes are TRBV12-2 and TRBJ1-2. TRBV12-2 is listed as a pseudogene. The CDR3 length is 18 residues. The CDR3 sequence: CASRLTHGSRKPNYGYTF. Here the CDR3 DNA reads TGTGCAAGTCGCTTAACCCACGGATCAAGGAAGCCTAACTATGGCTACACCTTC.

Only one count was recorded for this clone. The chain couples TRBV6-5 to TRBJ2-3; D is uncertain. The CDR3 loop spans 14 amino acids. Germline CDR1 is MNHEY and CDR2 is SVGAGI. Trimming left V 2 bases short and J 4 bases short, with 10 bases between. Here the CDR3 DNA reads TGTGCCAGCAGTTACGTGGGATACGCAGATACGCAGTATTTT. Translation gives CASSYVGYADTQYF.

The genes are TRBV18 and TRBJ2-3; D unresolved. CDR1 KGHSH and CDR2 LQKENI come from the germline V gene. This CDR3 is built from 14 residues. V dropped 2 bases and J dropped 0 bases, with 6 bases sitting between them. As DNA, the CDR3 is TGTGCCAGCTCACCAGTCCGGAGCACAGATACGCAGTATTTT. Protein sequence: CASSPVRSTDTQYF.

The genes are TRBV19 and TRBJ1-4, with D possibly being TRBD1 (6 bases). Looked up from germline, CDR1 is LNHDA and CDR2 is SQIVND (reference sequence). The CDR3 covers 13 residues. V lost 7 bases to trimming and J lost 7 bases, with 13 bases between them. The CDR3 DNA sequence: TGTGCCAGTAATTTGGGGGGCATTGAAAAACTGTTTTTT. Residues: CASNLGGIEKLFF.

The chain employs TRBV6-5 and TRBJ1-5; D is ambiguous. The germline CDR1 and CDR2 sequences are MNHEY and SVGAGI. The CDR3 has 11 residues. V dropped 8 bases and J dropped 8 bases, with 10 bases sitting between them. Here the CDR3 reads CASREQKPQHF. The DNA for the CDR3 is TGTGCCAGCCGCGAACAGAAGCCCCAGCATTTT.

This sequence joins TRBV11-2 and TRBJ2-7, with D perhaps matching TRBD1 or TRBD2 (6 bases each). With 3 bases removed from V and 6 bases from J, the gap between germline ends came to 18 bases. CDR3 size: 15 residues. Germline V CDR1 and CDR2: SGHAT, FQNNGV. The CDR3 nucleotides are TGTGCCAGCAGCTTTGTTGGGGGGCTCCCGCTCGAGCAGTACTTC. Translation gives CASSFVGGLPLEQYF.

The table lists this clone with a few counts. The chain is built from TRBV5-5 and TRBJ2-4; unclear D gene. The germline V gene has CDR1 SGHKS and CDR2 YYEKEE (reference sequence). The CDR3 consists of 11 residues. V lost 3 bases to trimming and J lost 6 bases, with 4 bases between them. The CDR3 reads CASSSSNIQYF. The CDR3 coding sequence is TGTGCCAGCAGCTCCTCAAACATTCAGTACTTC.

The chain is built from TRBV11-1 and TRBJ2-3, with D tentatively TRBD1 or TRBD2 (5 bases each). CDR1 is SGHAT and CDR2 is FQDESV in the germline V gene (reference sequence). V was shortened by 1 base and J by 2 bases, with 7 bases between the two germline ends. The CDR3 is 14 amino acids. For the CDR3, the DNA is TGTGCCAGCAGCTTAGTAGGGACCACAGATACGCAGTATTTT. Translating gives CASSLVGTTDTQYF.

The chain joins TRBV7-6 to TRBJ2-7, with 9 bases that match TRBD1. CDR3 size: 16 residues. Trimming at V came to 5 bases and at J to 2 bases, leaving 10 bases not matched to a gene. Germline loops: CDR1 SGHVS, CDR2 FNYEAQ. CDR3 sequence (DNA): TGTGCCAGCAGCGACAAACACGGACAGGGGACCTACGAGCAGTACTTC. This sequence encodes CASSDKHGQGTYEQYF.

This clone turned up a few times. The V call is TRBV10-3, the J call TRBJ2-6; 11 bases agree with TRBD1. The ends lost 8 bases at V and 0 bases at J; junction bases unmatched: 3. There are 16 residues in the CDR3. The germline V gene encodes CDR1 ENHRY and CDR2 SYGVKD. CDR3 DNA sequence: TGTGCCATCCGGGGGACAGGGGGCTCTGGGGCCAACGTCCTGACTTTC. It specifies CAIRGTGGSGANVLTF.

This rearrangement joins TRBV13 to TRBJ2-1; D unresolved. Per germline, CDR1 PRHDT and CDR2 FYEKMQ (reference sequence). This CDR3 region has 15 residues. V lost 5 bases and J lost 0, with 11 bases in between. CDR3 DNA: TGTGCCAGCAGCCATTACCAAAGCTCCTACAATGAGCAGTTCTTC. Protein sequence: CASSHYQSSYNEQFF.

V is TRBV6-5 and J is TRBJ2-6; D is uncertain. Germline V gene data show CDR1 as MNHEY and CDR2 as SVGAGI. The CDR3 is 14 amino acids. V was clipped by 8 bases and J by 0 bases, with 8 bases between them. The CDR3 sequence is CASLRSSGANVLTF. Written as DNA, the CDR3 is TGTGCCAGCCTGCGCAGCTCTGGGGCCAACGTCCTGACTTTC.